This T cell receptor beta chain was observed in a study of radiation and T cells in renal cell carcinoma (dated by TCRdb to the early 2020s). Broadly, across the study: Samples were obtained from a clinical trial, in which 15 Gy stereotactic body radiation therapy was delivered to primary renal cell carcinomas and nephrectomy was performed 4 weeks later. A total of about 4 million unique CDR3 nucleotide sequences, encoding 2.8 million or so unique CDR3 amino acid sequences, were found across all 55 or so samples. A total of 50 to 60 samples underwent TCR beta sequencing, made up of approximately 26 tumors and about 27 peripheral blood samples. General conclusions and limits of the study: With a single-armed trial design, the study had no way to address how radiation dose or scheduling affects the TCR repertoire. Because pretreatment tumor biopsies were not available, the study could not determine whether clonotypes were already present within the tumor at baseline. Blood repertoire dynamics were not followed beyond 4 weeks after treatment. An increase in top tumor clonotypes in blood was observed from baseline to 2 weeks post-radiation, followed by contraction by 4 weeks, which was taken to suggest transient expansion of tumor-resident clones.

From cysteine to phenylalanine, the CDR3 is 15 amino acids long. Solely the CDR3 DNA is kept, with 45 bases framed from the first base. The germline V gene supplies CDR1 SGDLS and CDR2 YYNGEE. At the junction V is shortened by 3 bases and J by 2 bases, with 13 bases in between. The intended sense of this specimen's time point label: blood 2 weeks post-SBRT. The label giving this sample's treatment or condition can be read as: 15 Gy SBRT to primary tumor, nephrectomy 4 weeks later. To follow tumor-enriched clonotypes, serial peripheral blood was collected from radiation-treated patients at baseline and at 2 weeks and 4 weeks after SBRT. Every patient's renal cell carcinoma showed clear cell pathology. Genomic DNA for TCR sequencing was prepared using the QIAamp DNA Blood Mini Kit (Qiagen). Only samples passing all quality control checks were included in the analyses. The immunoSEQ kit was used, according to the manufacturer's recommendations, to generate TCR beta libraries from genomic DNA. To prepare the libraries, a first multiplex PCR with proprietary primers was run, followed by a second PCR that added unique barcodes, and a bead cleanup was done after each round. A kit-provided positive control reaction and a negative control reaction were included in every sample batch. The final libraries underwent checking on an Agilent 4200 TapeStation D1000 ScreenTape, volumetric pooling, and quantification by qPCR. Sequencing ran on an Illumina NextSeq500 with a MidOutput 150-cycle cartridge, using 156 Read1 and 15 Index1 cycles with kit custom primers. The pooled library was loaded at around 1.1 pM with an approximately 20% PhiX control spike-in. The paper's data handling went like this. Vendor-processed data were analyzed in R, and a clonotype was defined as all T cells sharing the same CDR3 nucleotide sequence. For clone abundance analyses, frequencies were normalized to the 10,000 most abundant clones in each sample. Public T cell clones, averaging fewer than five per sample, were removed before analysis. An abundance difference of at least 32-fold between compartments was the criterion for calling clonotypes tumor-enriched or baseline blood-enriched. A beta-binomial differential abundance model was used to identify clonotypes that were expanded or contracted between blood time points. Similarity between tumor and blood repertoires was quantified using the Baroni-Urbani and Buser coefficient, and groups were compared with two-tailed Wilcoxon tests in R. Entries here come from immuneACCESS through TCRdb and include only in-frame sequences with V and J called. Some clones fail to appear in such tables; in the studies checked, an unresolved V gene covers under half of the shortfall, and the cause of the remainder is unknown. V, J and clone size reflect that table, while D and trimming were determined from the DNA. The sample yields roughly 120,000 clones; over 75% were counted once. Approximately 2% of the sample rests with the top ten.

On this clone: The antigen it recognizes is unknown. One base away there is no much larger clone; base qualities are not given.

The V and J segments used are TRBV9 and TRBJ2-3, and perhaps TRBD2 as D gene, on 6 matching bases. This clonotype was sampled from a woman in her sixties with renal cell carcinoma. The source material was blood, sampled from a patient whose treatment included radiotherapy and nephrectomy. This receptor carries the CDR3 CASSGLGGATDTQYF. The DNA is TGTGCCAGCAGCGGGTTGGGGGGAGCCACAGATACGCAGTATTTT.